Below, 20 T cell receptor beta chains from the same sample are listed, as sequenced in a study of PD-1 blockade in mismatch repair-deficient tumors. Assay used: immunoSEQ multiplex PCR; TCRdb lists only in-frame clones, some missing. The table has 65,000 to 80,000 clones, 70% to 85% seen once. The input for sequencing was peripheral blood, taken 2 weeks after starting pembrolizumab. The receptors originated from an adult with mismatch repair-deficient cancer.

The rearrangement links TRBV12-5 to TRBJ2-5; TRBD2 is a possible D gene (6 bases). From germline, CDR1 is LGHNT and CDR2 FRNRAP. This CDR3 comprises 15 residues. Trimming pared 1 base from V and 8 bases from J, leaving 17 bases between. CDR3: CASGLGLKEGDTQYF. Written as DNA, the CDR3 is TGTGCTAGTGGTTTGGGACTAAAGGAGGGTGACACCCAGTACTTC.

The V gene is TRBV21-1, the J gene TRBJ1-4; whether TRBD1, the table's D call, matches the DNA was not checked. TRBV21-1 is described as a pseudogene. The CDR3 sequence is 19 residues long. The CDR3 coding sequence is TGTGCCAGCAGCTGTGGTGGGCAGGGGAACATTCAGCCCCTTGAAAAACTGTTTTTT. Encoded protein: CASSCGGQGNIQPLEKLFF.

The chain carries TRBV5-4 and TRBJ2-1; 7 bases agree with TRBD2. The CDR3 runs to 14 residues. With V trimmed by 2 bases and J by 4 bases, 3 bases remained unmatched. Germline CDR1 is SGHNT and CDR2 is YYREEE (reference sequence). The CDR3 loop is CASSLKLAYNEQFF. CDR3 bases: TGTGCCAGCAGCTTAAAACTAGCGTACAATGAGCAGTTCTTC.

V usage is TRBV5-4 and J usage is TRBJ2-6; D perhaps matches TRBD2 (6 bases). There are 14 residues in the CDR3. V gave up 7 bases and J gave up 5 bases, with 13 bases separating them. CDR1 is SGHNT and CDR2 is YYREEE in the germline V gene (reference sequence). CDR3 nucleotide sequence: TGTGCCAGCGGCCAGGAGGGAAGGGCCAACGTCCTGACTTTC. This sequence encodes CASGQEGRANVLTF.

The genes are TRBV19 and TRBJ2-7, with 8 nucleotides matching TRBD1. In germline, CDR1 is LNHDA, CDR2 SQIVND (reference sequence). There are 14 residues in the CDR3. V lost 4 bases, J lost 3 bases, and 5 bases stayed unmatched. CDR3: CASSTQGEGYEQYF. CDR3 sequence (DNA): TGTGCCAGTAGTACACAGGGGGAAGGCTACGAGCAGTACTTC.

This clone was seen a few times. The chain combines TRBV19 with TRBJ1-5, with 7 positions matching TRBD1. Trimming at V came to 0 bases and at J to 2 bases, leaving 7 bases not matched to a gene. This CDR3 is 17 amino acids long. Germline V gene data show CDR1 as LNHDA and CDR2 as SQIVND (reference sequence). CDR3 amino acids: CASSIDARGLGNQPQHF. The CDR3, as DNA: TGTGCCAGTAGTATAGATGCTAGGGGGCTCGGCAATCAGCCCCAGCATTTT.

The chain couples TRBV29-1 to TRBJ2-3; TRBD2 aligns across 9 bases. The CDR3 length is 14 residues. The germline CDR1 and CDR2 sequences are SQVTM and ANQGSEA. V was clipped by 3 bases and J by 6 bases; unmatched bases: 7. The CDR3: CSVDAGGGHDTQYF. DNA for the CDR3: TGCAGCGTTGATGCGGGAGGGGGTCACGATACGCAGTATTTT.

The rearrangement links TRBV12-5 to TRBJ1-4; 7 bases are a match to TRBD1. Germline assignment: CDR1 LGHNT and CDR2 FRNRAP. The CDR3 runs to 21 residues. J lost 0 bases, V lost 0 bases, and 16 bases had no gene match. The CDR3 loop is CASGLVLPRTGFVATNEKLFF. Written as DNA, the CDR3 is TGTGCTAGTGGTTTGGTTCTCCCTCGGACAGGCTTCGTTGCAACTAATGAAAAACTGTTTTTT.

The chain has TRBV6-1 and TRBJ2-3, with 11 positions matching TRBD2. This CDR3 is 15 amino acids long. Trimming took 2 bases from V and 4 from J; bases not matched to a gene: 2. Germline CDR1 MNHNS, CDR2 SASEGT. The CDR3: CASSELAGGPDTQYF. DNA of the CDR3: TGTGCCAGCAGTGAATTAGCGGGAGGGCCAGATACGCAGTATTTT.

CDR3 residues: CASTPTGAPYHEQYF. CDR3 nucleotides: TGTGCCAGCACCCCCACAGGAGCCCCATACCACGAGCAGTACTTC. The chain combines TRBV6-6 with TRBJ2-7, with D possibly TRBD1 on 5 matching bases. From germline, CDR1 is MNHNY and CDR2 SVGAGI (reference sequence). Trimming took off 7 bases at V and 5 bases at J, with 21 bases between the two ends. This CDR3 region has 15 residues.

The chain carries TRBV14 and TRBJ1-2, with 7 nucleotides matching TRBD1. The CDR3 totals 16 residues. V gave up 4 bases and J gave up 7 bases; unmatched junction bases: 15. Germline values: CDR1 SGHDN, CDR2 FVKESK. The CDR3 loop is CASSLLPETGRSGYTF. CDR3 nucleotides: TGTGCCAGCAGCCTTTTACCCGAGACAGGGAGAAGTGGCTACACCTTC.

The chain has TRBV27 and TRBJ2-1; TRBD2 matches at 16 bases. The CDR3 contains 13 residues. Trimming removed 9 bases from V and 9 bases from J; junction bases left unmatched: 2. Germline V lookup: CDR1 MNHEY, CDR2 SMNVEV (reference sequence). The chain's CDR3 is CASGTSGRGEQFF. The CDR3 bases are TGTGCCAGTGGGACTAGCGGGAGGGGTGAGCAGTTCTTC.

CDR3 sequence reads: CASSPSRGLGTEAFF. In DNA, the CDR3 is TGTGCCAGCAGCCCTAGTCGGGGACTGGGCACTGAAGCTTTCTTT. The chain joins TRBV7-6 to TRBJ1-1, with a possible D match to TRBD1 (5 bases). This CDR3 is 15 amino acids long. With 5 bases removed from V and 4 bases from J, the gap between germline ends came to 17 bases. CDR1 and CDR2 (germline): SGHVS, FNYEAQ.

The genes are TRBV7-2 and TRBJ1-1; D possibly corresponds to TRBD1 (6 bases). The CDR3 is 16 amino acids. Germline V gene lookup returns CDR1 SGHTA and CDR2 FQGNSA. V was shortened by 3 bases and J by 5 bases, with 19 bases between the two germline ends. The CDR3 nucleotides are TGTGCCAGCAGCTTGTACCCCAGGGGTGAATGGACTGAAGCTTTCTTT. It encodes CASSLYPRGEWTEAFF.

By its share, this clone is medium-sized. V gene TRBV5-1 combines with J gene TRBJ2-7; 9 positions agree with TRBD2. The CDR3 loop spans 16 amino acids. The germline V gene encodes CDR1 SGHRS and CDR2 YFSETQ. J lost 4 bases, V lost 1 base, and 9 bases had no gene match. CDR3 loop: CASSLSKGLAGYEQYF. In nucleotides, the CDR3 is TGCGCCAGCAGCTTGTCGAAGGGGCTAGCGGGGTACGAGCAGTACTTC.

The chain employs TRBV6-4 and TRBJ2-3; D is perhaps TRBD1 (5 bases). Germline lookup yields CDR1 MRHNA and CDR2 SNTAGT. V lost 5 bases to trimming and J lost 4 bases, with 16 bases between them. This CDR3 spans 15 amino acids. CDR3 sequence reads: CASSMGPEGADTQYF. As DNA, the CDR3 is TGTGCCAGCAGTATGGGCCCCGAAGGGGCAGATACGCAGTATTTT.

There are many counts of this clone. The chain recombines TRBV5-4 with TRBJ1-5; D unclear. The V and J ends lost 3 bases and 0 bases respectively, with 7 bases between them. The CDR3 is 14 residues long. Germline V gene lookup returns CDR1 SGHNT and CDR2 YYREEE (reference sequence). This CDR3 reads CASSSGISNQPQHF. The CDR3 DNA reads as TGTGCCAGCAGCTCGGGTATTAGCAATCAGCCCCAGCATTTT.

The V call is TRBV4-2, the J call TRBJ1-2; 7 nucleotides agree with TRBD1. The CDR3 covers 15 residues. Germline CDR1 LGHNA, CDR2 YNFKEQ. The V segment lost 2 bases and the J segment 3 bases; nucleotides outside the gene matches: 6. DNA for the CDR3: TGTGCCAGCAGCCAATGGCAGGGGGATTACTATGGCTACACCTTC. Translated, it gives CASSQWQGDYYGYTF.

The rearrangement links TRBV12-1 to TRBJ2-1; no check of the table's D call, TRBD2, against the DNA was made. TRBV12-1 is deemed a pseudogene. This CDR3 is 14 amino acids long. In nucleotides, the CDR3 is TGTGCCAGCAGCCCCACGGGGAGGAGTAATGAGCAGTTCTTC. It encodes CASSPTGRSNEQFF.

The chain uses TRBV6-1 and TRBJ2-7; perhaps D is TRBD1 or TRBD2 (5 bases each). The CDR3 runs 15 residues. V shed 8 bases and J shed 2 bases, with 19 bases lying between them. Germline V gives CDR1 MNHNS, CDR2 SASEGT. The CDR3 DNA reads TGTGCCAGCCGACTATCTCGATCAGGGACCTACGAGCAGTACTTC. This codes for CASRLSRSGTYEQYF.